A single sample gave rise to the 29 T cell receptor beta chains below, sequenced in a study of tumor-infiltrating lymphocytes in localized non-small cell lung cancer. Method: immunoSEQ multiplex PCR; TCRdb's copy keeps in-frame clones and lacks some. Of more than 10,000 clones in the sample, around three fifths are singletons; the top ten hold 7%. Specimen: lung tumor tissue. The receptors come from a human donor with non-small cell lung cancer.

This clone has only a few counts. The CDR3 DNA reads TGTGCCATCAGGGGAGACTCACGCACAGATACGCAGTATTTT. It encodes CAIRGDSRTDTQYF. This rearrangement joins TRBV10-3 to TRBJ2-3; weak D call: TRBD2 (5 bases). Germline assignment: CDR1 ENHRY and CDR2 SYGVKD. The CDR3 contains 14 residues. V lost 6 bases and J lost 1, with 11 bases in between.

The gene calls are TRBV7-2 and TRBJ1-6; 12 nucleotides line up with TRBD1. J gave up 7 bases and V 6 bases, and 7 bases lay outside the gene matches. The CDR3 length is 16 residues. The V gene's germline CDR1 is SGHTA and CDR2 FQGNSA. The DNA for the CDR3 is TGTGCCAGCAGTACCGGGACAGGGGGCATGAATTCACCCCTCCACTTT. Translation: CASSTGTGGMNSPLHF. Full variable domain (missing parts from reference TRBV7-2 and TRBJ1-6): GAGVSQSPSNKVTEKGKDVELRCDPISGHTALYWYRQSLGQGLEFLIYFQGNSAPDKSGLPSDRFSAERTGGSVSTLTIQRTQQEDSAVYLCASSTGTGGMNSPLHFGNGTRLTVT.

This chain connects TRBV27 to TRBJ1-5; D remains ambiguous. The CDR3 loop spans 15 amino acids. Germline V gene data show CDR1 as MNHEY and CDR2 as SMNVEV (reference sequence). V was pared by 0 bases and J by 2 bases, with 8 bases between. Here the CDR3 reads CASSLSKGGNQPQHF. The CDR3 coding sequence is TGTGCCAGCAGTTTATCAAAGGGCGGCAATCAGCCCCAGCATTTT.

This clone rates as large (0.1 to 1%). This chain uses TRBV7-9 with TRBJ2-1, with D perhaps matching TRBD2 (6 bases). CDR3 length equals 14 residues. Trimming took 6 bases from V and 7 from J, leaving 16 bases between them. CDR1 and CDR2 from the germline V gene are SEHNR and FQNEAQ (reference sequence). The chain's CDR3 is CASRGAGPQNEQFF. The CDR3 DNA sequence: TGTGCCAGCAGAGGAGCGGGCCCCCAGAATGAGCAGTTCTTC. The full variable domain, with the rest looked up from reference TRBV7-9 and TRBJ2-1, is DTGVSQNPRHKITKRGQNVTFRCDPISEHNRLYWYRQTLGQGPEFLTYFQNEAQLEKSRLLSDRFSAERPKGSFSTLEIQRTEQGDSAMYLCASRGAGPQNEQFFGPGTRLTVL.

In its sample, this clone ranks as medium-sized (0.01 to 0.1%). V and J are TRBV19 and TRBJ1-5; possibly TRBD1 for D (6 bases). V gave up 3 bases and J gave up 6 bases, with 9 bases separating them. Looked up from germline, CDR1 is LNHDA and CDR2 is SQIVND (reference sequence). The CDR3 has 13 amino acids. The CDR3 region is CASSIKGGQPQHF. The CDR3 DNA reads as TGTGCCAGTAGTATCAAGGGGGGTCAGCCCCAGCATTTT.

This clone has a handful of counts. The chain combines TRBV27 with TRBJ1-1; 8 bases match TRBD1. The CDR3 has 12 amino acids. V dropped 6 bases and J dropped 10; count of bases not matched to a gene: 7. Germline V gives CDR1 MNHEY, CDR2 SMNVEV (reference sequence). As DNA, the CDR3 is TGTGCCAGCAGAGCGACAGGGGAGCGAGCTTTCTTT. This gives the protein CASRATGERAFF.

This clone appeared a single time. The V call is TRBV2, the J call TRBJ1-5; 9 bases fit TRBD1. The V gene end was trimmed by 4 bases and the J gene end by 7 bases; junction bases not matched to a gene: 5. CDR1 is SNHLY, CDR2 FYNNEI, per germline. The CDR3 loop spans 14 amino acids. The CDR3 DNA reads as TGTGCCAGCAGTGGACAGGGGGAGGTACAGCCCCAGCATTTT. As protein: CASSGQGEVQPQHF.

The gene calls are TRBV11-2 and TRBJ2-7; D may be TRBD1 or TRBD2 (5 bases each). The CDR3 is made up of 13 amino acids. Trimming left V 8 bases short and J 9 bases short, with 20 bases between. The germline V gene has CDR1 SGHAT and CDR2 FQNNGV. CDR3 DNA: TGTGCCAGCTGCAGGGAGTTGGGCGCTGTGCAGTACTTC. Translating it yields CASCRELGAVQYF.

V is TRBV7-2 and J is TRBJ2-2; D is ambiguous. Trimming shortened V by 4 bases and J by 6 bases, and 6 bases separated the two germline ends. This CDR3 spans 12 amino acids. In germline, CDR1 is SGHTA, CDR2 FQGNSA. CDR3 in amino acids: CASSSPPGELFF. The CDR3 DNA follows: TGTGCCAGCAGCTCACCCCCCGGGGAGCTGTTTTTT.

This chain joins TRBV5-1 and TRBJ2-1; D is perhaps TRBD2 (6 bases). Germline-derived CDR1 and CDR2 are SGHRS and YFSETQ. V lost 3 bases, J lost 5 bases, and 9 bases lay in between. This CDR3 is 13 amino acids long. The DNA for the CDR3 is TGCGCCAGCAGCTCGGGACTTGACAATGAGCAGTTCTTC. It yields the protein CASSSGLDNEQFF.

Concerning this clone itself: The sample holds other DNA sequences that translate to the same CDR3. J is TRBJ2-1 and V is TRBV5-1; no clear D gene. CDR1 SGHRS and CDR2 YFSETQ come from the germline V gene. The CDR3 extends over 15 amino acids. V lost 0 bases to trimming and J lost 0 bases, with 7 bases between them. The CDR3 bases are TGCGCCAGCAGCTTGGGCGGAAGCTCCTACAATGAGCAGTTCTTC. Residues: CASSLGGSSYNEQFF.

This clone was found a few times. V gene TRBV18 combines with J gene TRBJ2-5; 9 bases align to TRBD1. J lost 2 bases, V lost 4 bases, and 5 bases had no gene match. Germline CDR1 reads KGHSH; CDR2 reads LQKENI. The CDR3 length is 15 residues. CDR3 nucleotide sequence: TGTGCCAGCTCACGACAGGGGGGTACTCAAGAGACCCAGTACTTC. Encoded protein: CASSRQGGTQETQYF. Together with reference TRBV18 and TRBJ2-5, the CDR3 gives the full variable domain: NAGVMQNPRHLVRRRGQEARLRCSPMKGHSHVYWYRQLPEEGLKFMVYLQKENIIDESGMPKERFSAEFPKEGPSILRIQQVVRGDSAAYFCASSRQGGTQETQYFGPGTRLLVL.

V and J are TRBV6-6 and TRBJ2-7; TRBD2 might be the D (5 bases). The germline CDR1 and CDR2 sequences are MNHNY and SVGAGI (reference sequence). The length of the CDR3 is 13 residues. V lost 2 bases and J lost 5, with 10 bases in between. CDR3 bases: TGTGCCAGCAGTTACCGGGAATCCCACGAGCAGTACTTC. Protein product: CASSYRESHEQYF.

Only a few counts were recorded for this clone. V is TRBV30 and J is TRBJ2-7; 11 positions agree with TRBD2. CDR1 and CDR2 (germline): GTSNPN, SVGIG (reference sequence). There are 16 residues in the CDR3. The V and J ends lost 1 base and 8 bases, in that order; junction bases with no gene match: 13. The CDR3 DNA reads as TGTGCCTGGAGTGCCCCGGGACTAGCGGCCCTTTACAAGCAGTACTTC. Its translation: CAWSAPGLAALYKQYF.

This clone was picked up a small number of times. The rearrangement joins TRBV11-2 to TRBJ2-7; the match to TRBD2 covers 9 bases. J gave up 4 bases and V 1 base, and 5 bases lay outside the gene matches. Germline assignment: CDR1 SGHAT and CDR2 FQNNGV. CDR3 size: 15 residues. The CDR3 coding sequence is TGTGCCAGCAGCTTAGCTAGCGGGATAGGGTACGAGCAGTACTTC. Translation gives CASSLASGIGYEQYF.

This clone came up a few times. J is TRBJ1-2 and V is TRBV9; TRBD1 might be the D (6 bases). The CDR3 is 15 residues long. Per the germline V gene, CDR1 is SGDLS and CDR2 is YYNGEE. The V and J ends lost 5 bases and 3 bases respectively, with 17 bases between them. CDR3 in amino acids: CASSGYRAGDYGYTF. The CDR3 DNA reads TGTGCCAGCAGTGGTTACAGGGCTGGGGACTATGGCTACACCTTC.

In this sample, this clone turned up a few times. This chain connects TRBV18 to TRBJ2-1; D is undetermined. The germline V and J ends were trimmed by 1 base and 10 bases, with 8 bases remaining between them. Germline CDR1 and CDR2: KGHSH and LQKENI. The CDR3 spans 12 residues. CDR3 in DNA: TGTGCCAGCTCACCACTAAGCGTCGAGCAGTTCTTC. It is translated as CASSPLSVEQFF.

The chain has TRBV10-3 and TRBJ1-2; 8 bases fit TRBD1. The germline CDR1 and CDR2 sequences are ENHRY and SYGVKD. Germline trimming cut 10 bases from V and 7 bases from J; bases unmatched to any gene: 5. The CDR3 has 11 amino acids. The CDR3 coding sequence is TGTGCCACCTCAGGGGGCCTTGGCTACACCTTC. This gives the protein CATSGGLGYTF.

This clone was found once. The rearrangement links TRBV6-5 to TRBJ1-2; D is perhaps TRBD1 (5 bases). Trimming removed 5 bases at V and 2 bases at J, with 9 bases between. Germline V lookup: CDR1 MNHEY, CDR2 SVGAGI. This CDR3 spans 13 amino acids. The CDR3 nucleotides are TGTGCCAGCAGTCCCGGGACCAACTATGGCTACACCTTC. Translating gives CASSPGTNYGYTF.

This chain joins TRBV5-1 and TRBJ2-2; 8 bases line up with TRBD1. CDR3 size: 16 residues. CDR1 and CDR2 from the germline V gene are SGHRS and YFSETQ. J lost 9 bases, V lost 4 bases, and 14 bases had no gene match. The CDR3 DNA follows: TGCGCCAGCAGCCGAGGACAGGGAGGAAGCAGCCGGGAGCTGTTTTTT. Its protein is CASSRGQGGSSRELFF. The full variable domain, rest sourced from reference TRBV5-1 and TRBJ2-2, is KAGVTQTPRYLIKTRGQQVTLSCSPISGHRSVSWYQQTPGQGLQFLFEYFSETQRNKGNFPGRFSGRQFSNSRSEMNVSTLELGDSALYLCASSRGQGGSSRELFFGEGSRLTVL.

This clone was seen more than once but under ten times. The J gene is TRBJ1-3, the V gene TRBV9, with D maybe TRBD1 (5 bases). The V gene lost 3 bases and the J gene lost 2 bases, with 18 bases spanning the gap. CDR1 is SGDLS, CDR2 YYNGEE, per germline. This CDR3 spans 17 amino acids. The CDR3: CASSGGLLNVAGNTIYF. Written as DNA, the CDR3 is TGTGCCAGCAGCGGGGGACTCCTTAACGTCGCTGGAAACACCATATATTTT.

The table lists this clone with a few counts. This chain connects TRBV2 to TRBJ2-3; D is unresolved. The CDR3 extends over 14 amino acids. The germline gives CDR1 SNHLY, CDR2 FYNNEI. Trimming stripped 6 bases from V and 3 bases from J, with 13 bases between. The CDR3 is CASSIRLGTDTQYF. The CDR3 nucleotides read TGTGCCAGCAGCATCCGGTTGGGGACAGATACGCAGTATTTT.

The chain carries TRBV5-4 and TRBJ1-4; unclear D gene. The germline gives CDR1 SGHNT, CDR2 YYREEE (reference sequence). Trimming took off 0 bases at V and 1 base at J, with 7 bases between the two ends. The CDR3 totals 15 residues. CDR3 nucleotide sequence: TGTGCCAGCAGCTTGGGGGGAGGAACTAATGAAAAACTGTTTTTT. It is translated as CASSLGGGTNEKLFF.

This chain uses TRBV27 with TRBJ1-1; D perhaps matches TRBD1 (5 bases). Trimming removed 5 bases at V and 4 bases at J, with 11 bases between. The CDR3 consists of 13 residues. Germline loops: CDR1 MNHEY, CDR2 SMNVEV (reference sequence). The CDR3 sequence is CASSQGGGTEAFF. CDR3 nucleotide sequence: TGTGCCAGCAGTCAGGGAGGAGGCACTGAAGCTTTCTTT.

J is TRBJ2-6 and V is TRBV27, with no clear D. Trimming removed 5 bases at V and 0 bases at J, with 8 bases between. The germline V gene has CDR1 MNHEY and CDR2 SMNVEV (reference sequence). The CDR3 contains 15 residues. CDR3 sequence: CASSPRPSGANVLTF. CDR3 DNA sequence: TGTGCCAGCAGTCCTCGCCCCTCTGGGGCCAACGTCCTGACTTTC.

Sample share makes this clone medium-sized. V is TRBV7-2 and J is TRBJ2-3, with TRBD1 matching over 9 bases. Trimming took 0 bases from V and 1 from J; bases not matched to a gene: 11. Germline CDR1 and CDR2: SGHTA and FQGNSA. The CDR3 runs to 19 residues. CDR3 nucleotide sequence: TGTGCCAGCAGCTTAGCACCGCGCCCGGGACAGGGAGGCACAGATACGCAGTATTTT. It yields the protein CASSLAPRPGQGGTDTQYF.

The V gene is TRBV7-9, the J gene TRBJ2-2; D not certain. The CDR3 covers 14 residues. The V gene's germline CDR1 is SEHNR and CDR2 FQNEAQ (reference sequence). Trimming took off 5 bases at V and 4 bases at J, with 11 bases between the two ends. The CDR3 DNA reads TGTGCCAGCAGCCACGATCTTCTCACCGGGGAGCTGTTTTTT. Translating it yields CASSHDLLTGELFF.

V and J are TRBV20-1 and TRBJ2-1; D remains ambiguous. CDR3 length: 11 amino acids. V lost 1 base and J lost 7, with 5 bases in between. The V gene's germline CDR1 is DFQATT and CDR2 SNEGSKA (reference sequence). CDR3 in DNA: TGCAGTGCTAGAGGCGTAAATGAGCAGTTCTTC. This gives the protein CSARGVNEQFF.

V is TRBV6-1 and J is TRBJ1-1; a weak D match, TRBD1 (5 bases). The V gene lost 5 bases and the J gene lost 4 bases, with 11 bases spanning the gap. The CDR3 sequence is 13 residues long. Germline V gene data show CDR1 as MNHNS and CDR2 as SASEGT. The CDR3 is CASSTDTSTEAFF. The CDR3 DNA reads as TGTGCCAGCAGTACGGACACATCCACTGAAGCTTTCTTT.